Given below is one TCR beta chain in context. What it binds is not known. The PCR ran on 60 Vbeta and 13 Jbeta primers. In the authors' workflow: A later analysis tallied approximately 78 million unique TCR beta chains, roughly 11 million of them shared. Here immunoSEQ multiplex PCR was the method, and the copy in TCRdb shows in-frame clones only, minus some. V and J calls and clone size come straight from that table; D and trimming were deduced from the DNA. Of under 200,000 clones listed, roughly four fifths are singletons. The data were taken from a study of cytomegalovirus exposure and HLA in healthy donors. Study details: As released early, the data held roughly 85 million unique TCRs from HLA-typed donors.

Notes on the study in general: Researchers counted roughly 160 TCR beta chains as cytomegalovirus-associated. A classifier reportedly called cytomegalovirus status with high sensitivity and specificity.

V dropped 4 bases and J dropped 8; count of bases not matched to a gene: 4. This CDR3 region has 13 residues. The germline gives CDR1 MNHEY, CDR2 SVGAGI. The chain recombines TRBV6-5 with TRBJ2-4; 8 nucleotides agree with TRBD1. Sequenced: PBMCs. The TCR originated in a man in his sixties in good health and CMV-seronegative. For the CDR3, the DNA is TGTGCCAGCAGTTTAGACAGGGGTCACATTCAGTACTTC. It is translated as CASSLDRGHIQYF.